The present T cell receptor (beta chain) was sequenced within a study of graft-versus-host responses after intestinal transplantation. The wider study: Anti-thymocyte globulin induction, then tacrolimus and steroids for about 3 years, went to all recipients. Study-level results: Ileal or blood samples showed some GvH clones first, and such clones were also found in recipient marrow.

CDR1 is SGHDN, CDR2 FVKESK, per germline. V gave up 3 bases and J gave up 3 bases, with 18 bases separating them. The CDR3 is 18 amino acids. Measured with immunoSEQ multiplex PCR; TCRdb has only the in-frame clones, and not every one. The sample consists of around 97,000 clones, 85% to 95% of them appearing once. Details on this clone: Antigen: not known.

This chain joins TRBV14 and TRBJ2-6; a weak D match, TRBD1 (6 bases). The TCR originated in a human donor who received an intestinal transplant. Sequenced material: unstimulated CD8+ T cells sorted from spleen or lymph node cells, taken before intestinal transplant. The CDR3 sequence: CASSQEAGAAGGANVLTF. The CDR3 DNA reads as TGTGCCAGCAGCCAGGAAGCAGGGGCCGCCGGTGGGGCCAACGTCCTGACTTTC. Using reference TRBV14 and TRBJ2-6 for the parts outside the CDR3, the full variable domain is EAGVTQFPSHSVIEKGQTVTLRCDPISGHDNLYWYRRVMGKEIKFLLHFVKESKQDESGMPNNRFLAERTGGTYSTLKVQPAELEDSGVYFCASSQEAGAAGGANVLTFGAGSRLTVL.